This T cell receptor beta chain was identified during a study of T-cell reconstitution after alpha-beta-depleted transplantation in children. Preparing the TCRbeta library involved the use of unique molecular identifiers. TCRdb fed the PCR reads into MiXCR, producing one record per CDR3 protein. This repertoire shows around 250,000 distinct CDR3 sequences, roughly 23% found once; its top ten account for roughly 2.6%. This clonotype was found many times. Germline V gene lookup returns CDR1 MRHNA and CDR2 SNTAGT. The J segment lost 1 base and the V segment lost 0 bases, leaving 2 bases of the junction unmatched. This CDR3 comprises 16 residues.

The genes are TRBV6-4 and TRBJ2-3, with 9 bases identical to TRBD2. The source of this sequence is a girl aged 2 to 10 with Fanconi anemia, due to receive a stem cell transplant. Sample: PBMCs, taken before TCRalphabeta/CD19-depleted stem cell transplant. CDR3 residues: CASSDSKRGGTDTQYF. The CDR3 DNA reads TGTGCCAGCAGTGACTCGAAGCGGGGGGGCACAGATACGCAGTATTTT.